This T cell receptor (beta chain) was profiled in a study of vaccination effects on CD4 cells after COVID-19. As for the study in general: A couple of convalescent pre-vaccine samples were taken 142 and 148 days post-diagnosis.

The length of the CDR3 is 11 residues. V shed 4 bases, J shed 12 bases, and the junction held 4 bases outside the gene matches. Germline CDR1 MGHDK, CDR2 SYGVNS. To note about this clone: Its antigen is not identified.

ViraFEST used viral peptide pools to expand antigen-specific CD4+ T cells before sequencing. CD4+ T cell isolation took place after about 11 days of culture. A positive SARS-CoV-2 PCR test fell between March and December 2020. Stimulation with an HIV-1 Nef peptide pool defined the negative control culture. The table came from immunoSEQ multiplex PCR; TCRdb's copy has only in-frame clones and leaves some out. The sample holds roughly 57,000 clones, around 80% seen once. The sequencing here drew on CD4+ T cells from PBMCs cultured with HIV peptides, taken before COVID-19 vaccination. Subset: HIV-1 Nef peptide pool negative control/reference culture. This clonotype originated in a human donor who had a prior SARS-CoV-2 infection. The rearrangement joins TRBV25-1 to TRBJ1-1; TRBD1 matches 8 bases. CDR3 bases: TGTGCCAGCAGTGGGACAGGGAGTACTTTCTTT. Translation gives CASSGTGSTFF.